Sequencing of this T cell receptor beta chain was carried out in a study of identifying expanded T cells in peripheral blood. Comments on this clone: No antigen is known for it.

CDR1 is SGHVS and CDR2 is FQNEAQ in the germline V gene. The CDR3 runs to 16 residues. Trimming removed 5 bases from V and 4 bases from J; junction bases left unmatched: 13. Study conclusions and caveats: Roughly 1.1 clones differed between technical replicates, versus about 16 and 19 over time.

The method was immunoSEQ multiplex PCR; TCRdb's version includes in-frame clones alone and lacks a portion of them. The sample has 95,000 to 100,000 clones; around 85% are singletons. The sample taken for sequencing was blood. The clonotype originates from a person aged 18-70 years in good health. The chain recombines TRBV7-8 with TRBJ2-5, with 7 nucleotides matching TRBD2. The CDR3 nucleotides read TGTGCCAGCAGCCCTAGTGCGACTAGCACTAGAGAGACCCAGTACTTC. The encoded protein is CASSPSATSTRETQYF.